This TCR beta chain was sequenced during a study of cytomegalovirus exposure and HLA in healthy donors. Findings of the study overall: A later analysis associated 16,951 TCR beta sequences with HLA alleles at a 0.05 false discovery rate.

The CDR3 runs 15 residues. Looked up from germline, CDR1 is SGHVS and CDR2 is FQNEAQ. V lost 5 bases to trimming and J lost 1 base; unmatched junction nucleotides: 4. The PCR made use of 60 Vbeta and 13 Jbeta primers. Assay: immunoSEQ multiplex PCR; the TCRdb copy retains only in-frame clones and omits some. The data contain about 150,000 clones, 70% to 80% of them singletons. Comment on this clone: What it binds is not known.

The receptor was derived from a male donor in good health and CMV-seronegative. Sequencing was done on a sample of PBMCs. This chain links TRBV7-8 with TRBJ2-3, with 9 bases fitting TRBD2. The CDR3 reads CASSLRLAGTDTQYF. The CDR3 region has the DNA TGTGCCAGCAGCCTCCGACTAGCGGGCACAGATACGCAGTATTTT.